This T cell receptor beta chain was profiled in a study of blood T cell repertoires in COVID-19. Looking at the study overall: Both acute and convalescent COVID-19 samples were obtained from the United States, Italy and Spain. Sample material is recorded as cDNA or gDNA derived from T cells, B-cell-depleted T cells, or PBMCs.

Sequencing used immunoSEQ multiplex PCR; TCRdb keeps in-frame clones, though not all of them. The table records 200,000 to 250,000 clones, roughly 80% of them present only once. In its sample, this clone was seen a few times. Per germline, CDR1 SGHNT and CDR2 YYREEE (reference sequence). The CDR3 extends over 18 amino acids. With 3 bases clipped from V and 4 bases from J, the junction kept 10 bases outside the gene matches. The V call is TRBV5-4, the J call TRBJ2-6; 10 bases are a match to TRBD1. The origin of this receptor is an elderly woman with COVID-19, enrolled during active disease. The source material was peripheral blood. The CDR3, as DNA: TGTGCCAGCAGCTCGGGGGGACAGGGGTTCGTCGGGGCCAACGTCCTGACTTTC. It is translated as CASSSGGQGFVGANVLTF. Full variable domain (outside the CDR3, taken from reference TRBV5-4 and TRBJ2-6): ETGVTQSPTHLIKTRGQQVTLRCSSQSGHNTVSWYQQALGQGPQFIFQYYREEENGRGNFPPRFSGLQFPNYSSELNVNALELDDSALYLCASSSGGQGFVGANVLTFGAGSRLTVL.